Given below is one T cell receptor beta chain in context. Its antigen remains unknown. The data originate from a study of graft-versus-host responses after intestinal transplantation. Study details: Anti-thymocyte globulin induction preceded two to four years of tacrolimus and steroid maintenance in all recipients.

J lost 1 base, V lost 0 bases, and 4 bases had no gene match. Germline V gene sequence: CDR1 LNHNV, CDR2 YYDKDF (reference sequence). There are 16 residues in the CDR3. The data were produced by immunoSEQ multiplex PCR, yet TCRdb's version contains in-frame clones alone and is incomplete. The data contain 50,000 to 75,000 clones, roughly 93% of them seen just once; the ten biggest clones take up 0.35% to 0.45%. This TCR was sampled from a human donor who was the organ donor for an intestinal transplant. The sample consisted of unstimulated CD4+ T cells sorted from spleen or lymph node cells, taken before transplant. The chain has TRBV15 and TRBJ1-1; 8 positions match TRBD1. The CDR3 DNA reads TGTGCCACCAGCAGAGAACAGGGGGTGGGGAACACTGAAGCTTTCTTT. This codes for CATSREQGVGNTEAFF.